This T cell receptor (beta chain) was found in a study of OX40 agonist ivuxolimab in advanced cancers. Background on the whole study: Ivuxolimab was an agonistic, fully human IgG2 monoclonal antibody directed against OX40 (CD134), a costimulatory receptor. Intravenous ivuxolimab was administered to patients every 2 weeks at six dose levels: 0.01, 0.1, 0.3, 1.5, 3 and 10 mg/kg. Among the 50 to 55 dose-escalation patients, about 20 had hepatocellular carcinoma, 15 or so melanoma, 9 renal cell carcinoma and 9 head and neck cancer. In the dose-escalation cohort, 82.7% of patients were male, and the mean age was approximately 60 years, with a range of 23 to 79. Patients were allowed to have had prior anti-PD-1, anti-PD-L1 or anti-CTLA-4 therapy, and more than 30% of the dose-escalation patients had previously received checkpoint inhibitors. Partial responses occurred in three dose-escalation patients: two with cutaneous melanoma and one with hepatocellular carcinoma. The purpose of peripheral TCRbeta sequencing was to test whether ivuxolimab changed TCR sequence diversity and led to clonal T-cell expansion. The paper describes the monotherapy dose-escalation part (N ≈ 51 patients) of the phase I trial of ivuxolimab.

CDR1 SGHNT and CDR2 YENEEA were looked up in the germline V gene. V has 5 bases trimmed and J has 1 base trimmed; junction bases matching no gene number 4. The CDR3 sequence holds 14 residues, the cysteine and phenylalanine included. Here the CDR3 DNA is all that survives: 42 bases in frame from base 1. The trial excluded patients who had a history of autoimmune disease or who were on systemic immunosuppression. In every dose cohort, peripheral blood was drawn for TCR sequencing at baseline, cycle 4 day 1, and cycle 7 day 1. The samples were drawn from a first-in-human, open-label, multicenter phase I dose-escalation trial of ivuxolimab. Adults with locally advanced or metastatic melanoma, renal cell, hepatocellular, or head and neck squamous cell carcinoma were enrolled in the trial. Before TCR sequencing, CD4+ and CD8+ T cells were separately sorted from peripheral blood. This clone was observed a few times. Its binding antigen is unknown. No base quality values were provided; no much bigger clone lies one nucleotide off. Other DNA variants within this sample encode the same CDR3.

Genomic DNA was extracted from sorted cells for sequencing of the TCRbeta CDR3 region. The immunoSEQ Assay was used for sequencing of TCRbeta CDR3 regions. TCRdb provides this immuneACCESS table in a form limited to in-frame rearrangements. Some clones are lacking; in checked studies, under half of them reflect an unresolved V gene, and why the rest are absent is not known. Recorded for this sample are about 73,000 clones; around 84% of them occurred a single time. Of the sample, more than 2% falls within the top ten clones. The paper as a whole reports these results and caveats: In the 0.1-3.0 mg/kg groups, partial responders had among the lowest normalized peripheral clonal expansion, particularly in CD8+ T cells. On average, CD8+ T cells showed more expanded clones than CD4+ T cells after ivuxolimab. Low levels of normalized T-cell clonal expansion were also seen in some patients who did not respond. At doses of 0.1 to 3.0 mg/kg, clonal expansion of both CD4+ and CD8+ blood T cells was observed from baseline to week 6. The antigen specificity of the clonally expanded peripheral T cells was not determined.

The input for sequencing was CD4+ or CD8+ T cells sorted from blood, taken in a trial of the OX40 agonist ivuxolimab. The source of this sequence is an adult with an advanced solid tumor such as melanoma, head and neck, liver or kidney cancer. The chain was built from TRBV11-3 and TRBJ1-1; 7 bases in the junction line up with TRBD1. CDR3 protein: CASSGRTGNTEAFF. The DNA sequence follows: TGTGCCAGCAGCGGGCGGACAGGGAACACTGAAGCTTTCTTT.